The clone carrying this TCR beta chain was counted between two and nine times. These data come from a study of blood T cells in healthy people across ages. Deletions cut 2 bases from V and 2 bases from J, with 15 bases between. The CDR3 is made up of 15 amino acids. From germline, CDR1 is DFQATT and CDR2 SNEGSKA (reference sequence). Through a sample-barcoded 5' primer and a J-beta primer mix, a second PCR was run for 7 to 11 cycles. TCRdb itself ran the 5' RACE reads through MiXCR, one entry per CDR3 protein. Here the sample spans some 760,000 distinct CDR3 sequences, 20% to 25% being singletons. The same sample was also used in a study of T cells of mothers and their children.

The sample comprised blood. This rearrangement joins TRBV20-1 to TRBJ2-5; D is undetermined. The receptor comes from a boy aged 10-17 years in good health. CDR3 DNA: TGCAGTGCTAGACAACCACCTCTAGGGCAAGAGACCCAGTACTTC. Protein product: CSARQPPLGQETQYF.